One and the same sample provided the 19 T cell receptor beta chains below, sequenced in a study of blood T cell repertoires in COVID-19. TCRdb's table, derived via immunoSEQ multiplex PCR, lists solely in-frame clones and lacks some. The table lists about 50,000 clones, approximately 84% of them singletons, with 2.6% in the top ten. The sample taken for sequencing was peripheral blood. These receptors were taken from a woman of 80 years or more with COVID-19, enrolled during active disease.

V gene TRBV19 combines with J gene TRBJ1-6, with D possibly TRBD1 on 6 matching bases. Trimming removed 3 bases at V and 1 base at J, with 13 bases between. Germline CDR1 is LNHDA and CDR2 is SQIVND (reference sequence). The CDR3 loop spans 17 amino acids. As DNA, the CDR3 is TGTGCCAGTAGTATTTTGACAGGACGGTCCTATAATTCACCCCTCCACTTT. Protein product: CASSILTGRSYNSPLHF.

The CDR3 bases are TGTGCCAGCAGCCCGATAGGACAGTTGATAACTGAAGCTTTCTTT. Amino acid sequence: CASSPIGQLITEAFF. The chain employs TRBV28 and TRBJ1-1, with D perhaps matching TRBD1 (6 bases). This CDR3 is built from 15 residues. V was trimmed by 6 bases and J by 5 bases, leaving 19 bases between them. Per germline, CDR1 MDHEN and CDR2 SYDVKM.

This clone occurred a few times. This rearrangement joins TRBV19 to TRBJ2-1, with 11 bases that match TRBD1. This CDR3 region has 15 residues. CDR1 and CDR2 (germline): LNHDA, SQIVND (reference sequence). With 5 bases clipped from V and 2 bases from J, the junction kept 2 bases outside the gene matches. CDR3 residues: CASSLGQGAYNEQFF. CDR3 coding DNA: TGTGCCAGTAGTTTGGGACAGGGGGCCTACAATGAGCAGTTCTTC.

The J gene is TRBJ1-1, the V gene TRBV11-3; D is ambiguous. The germline gives CDR1 SGHNT, CDR2 YENEEA. The CDR3 has 13 amino acids. V lost 2 bases, J lost 1 base, and 5 bases lay in between. The CDR3 DNA reads as TGTGCCAGCAGCTTAACTACGAACACTGAAGCTTTCTTT. The encoded protein is CASSLTTNTEAFF.

This rearrangement joins TRBV7-2 to TRBJ2-5; TRBD2 matches at 8 bases. The CDR3 extends over 14 amino acids. Trimming took 5 bases from V and 5 from J; bases not matched to a gene: 7. Germline CDR1 is SGHTA and CDR2 is FQGNSA. The CDR3 bases are TGTGCCAGCAGCCTATCCGGACTAGCTGAGACCCAGTACTTC. Its translation: CASSLSGLAETQYF.

This clone appeared once. This chain joins TRBV6-5 and TRBJ2-6, with a possible D match to TRBD2 (5 bases). Germline V CDR1 and CDR2: MNHEY, SVGAGI. The CDR3 has 16 amino acids. The V and J ends lost 2 bases and 1 base respectively, with 9 bases between them. Here the CDR3 reads CASSYAGASGANVLTF. CDR3 nucleotide sequence: TGTGCCAGCAGTTACGCGGGTGCTTCTGGGGCCAACGTCCTGACTTTC.

The V gene is TRBV7-8, the J gene TRBJ1-6; D call uncertain. V was shortened by 4 bases and J by 7 bases, with 11 bases between the two germline ends. The CDR3 covers 14 residues. The germline V gene has CDR1 SGHVS and CDR2 FQNEAQ. The DNA of the CDR3 is TGTGCCAGCAGCTCGCGGGATTCCAATTCACCCCTCCACTTT. Its translation is CASSSRDSNSPLHF.

The DNA for the CDR3 is TGTGCCAGTACCATGGGGAGAGGTGGGGCCAACGTCCTGACTTTC. Translation: CASTMGRGGANVLTF. The gene calls are TRBV19 and TRBJ2-6; the D gene is possibly TRBD2 (5 bases). Germline CDR1 reads LNHDA; CDR2 reads SQIVND (reference sequence). V lost 7 bases to trimming and J lost 3 bases, with 13 bases between them. The CDR3 runs 15 residues.

This clone was detected only once. Here the CDR3 reads CASSVTTGGAIETQYF. The CDR3 DNA is TGTGCCAGCAGCGTTACTACCGGGGGGGCCATAGAGACCCAGTACTTC. V is TRBV11-2 and J is TRBJ2-5; 8 positions match TRBD2. The V segment lost 5 bases and the J segment 4 bases; nucleotides outside the gene matches: 12. In germline, CDR1 is SGHAT, CDR2 FQNNGV. The CDR3 has 16 residues.

The chain recombines TRBV10-3 with TRBJ2-5, with 9 bases identical to TRBD2. The CDR3 is 18 amino acids. Looked up from germline, CDR1 is ENHRY and CDR2 is SYGVKD. J gave up 4 bases and V 1 base, and 13 bases lay outside the gene matches. This CDR3 is CAISELASGTPGAETQYF. The CDR3 DNA reads TGTGCCATCAGTGAGTTGGCTAGCGGGACTCCTGGGGCAGAGACCCAGTACTTC.

The rearrangement links TRBV7-3 to TRBJ2-1, with D maybe TRBD2 (6 bases). The CDR3 runs to 13 residues. Germline V lookup: CDR1 SGHTA, CDR2 FQGTGA. V was shortened by 2 bases and J by 6 bases, with 8 bases between the two germline ends. The CDR3: CASSLGTGNEQFF. The CDR3, as DNA: TGTGCCAGCAGCTTAGGGACTGGCAATGAGCAGTTCTTC.

The chain joins TRBV29-1 to TRBJ1-5; 8 nucleotides agree with TRBD1. The CDR3 totals 15 residues. V lost 6 bases, J lost 0 bases, and 7 bases stayed unmatched. Germline values: CDR1 SQVTM, CDR2 ANQGSEA. In DNA, the CDR3 is TGCAGCGTCAGGACAGGGCGGTATAGCAATCAGCCCCAGCATTTT. This sequence encodes CSVRTGRYSNQPQHF. The variable domain in full, with the rest retrieved from reference TRBV29-1 and TRBJ1-5, is SAVISQKPSRDICQRGTSLTIQCQVDSQVTMMFWYRQQPGQSLTLIATANQGSEATYESGFVIDKFPISRPNLTFSTLTVSNMSPEDSSIYLCSVRTGRYSNQPQHFGDGTRLSIL.

The rearrangement uses TRBV28 and TRBJ2-7; D is possibly TRBD2 (6 bases). V lost 2 bases to trimming and J lost 1 base, with 18 bases between them. The germline V gene has CDR1 MDHEN and CDR2 SYDVKM. This CDR3 has 17 amino acids. The CDR3 bases are TGTGCCAGCAGTTTAGATGTCATTGCGGGGAGGTCCTACGAGCAGTACTTC. Its protein product is CASSLDVIAGRSYEQYF.

This clone was recorded a few times. V usage is TRBV2 and J usage is TRBJ1-4; D gene ambiguous. This CDR3 region has 15 residues. V was pared by 8 bases and J by 0 bases, with 13 bases between. Looked up from germline, CDR1 is SNHLY and CDR2 is FYNNEI. CDR3 bases: TGTGCCAGCGGAGGAACACTATCAACTAATGAAAAACTGTTTTTT. As protein: CASGGTLSTNEKLFF.

This chain uses TRBV10-3 with TRBJ1-5, with D hard to call. Germline V gene data show CDR1 as ENHRY and CDR2 as SYGVKD. CDR3 size: 24 residues. The V end was cut by 2 bases, the J end by 1 base, with 36 bases between. CDR3 sequence reads: CAISEPAGLNEFAGAGRSNQPQHF. The CDR3 coding sequence is TGTGCCATCAGTGAGCCGGCGGGGTTGAACGAATTTGCGGGTGCTGGTAGGAGCAATCAGCCCCAGCATTTT.

The chain has TRBV19 and TRBJ1-1; D is perhaps TRBD1 (6 bases). This CDR3 is 14 amino acids long. Trimming removed 4 bases from V and 1 base from J, with 10 bases in between. Germline V gene lookup returns CDR1 LNHDA and CDR2 SQIVND (reference sequence). The CDR3 bases are TGTGCCAGTAGTACAGGGGAATCGAACACTGAAGCTTTCTTT. Translation gives CASSTGESNTEAFF. The full variable domain, completed using reference TRBV19 and TRBJ1-1, is DGGITQSPKYLFRKEGQNVTLSCEQNLNHDAMYWYRQDPGQGLRLIYYSQIVNDFQKGDIAEGYSVSREKKESFPLTVTSAQKNPTAFYLCASSTGESNTEAFFGQGTRLTVV.

The rearrangement links TRBV5-1 to TRBJ2-3; 12 nucleotides line up with TRBD2. CDR3 length equals 16 residues. Germline values: CDR1 SGHRS, CDR2 YFSETQ. The J segment lost 4 bases and the V segment lost 3 bases, leaving 6 bases of the junction unmatched. The CDR3 DNA reads TGCGCCAGCAGCTACCGATCTAGCGGGGGGGCAGATACGCAGTATTTT. As protein: CASSYRSSGGADTQYF.

The chain links TRBV5-6 to TRBJ1-4; 10 positions agree with TRBD1. The germline V gene has CDR1 SGHDT and CDR2 YYEEEE. CDR3 size: 18 residues. V lost 6 bases, J lost 0 bases, and 11 bases stayed unmatched. CDR3 bases: TGTGCCAGCACCGCCGTGGGACAGGGGCCCTCAACTAATGAAAAACTGTTTTTT. Translation: CASTAVGQGPSTNEKLFF.

This clone was seen a single time. This chain joins TRBV5-6 and TRBJ2-7; 10 nucleotides align to TRBD1. V was clipped by 4 bases and J by 5 bases; unmatched bases: 3. CDR1 is SGHDT, CDR2 YYEEEE, per germline. The CDR3 is 13 residues long. CDR3 sequence reads: CASSAGTGDEQYF. In nucleotides, the CDR3 is TGTGCCAGCAGCGCCGGGACAGGGGACGAGCAGTACTTC.